Below are 18 T cell receptor beta chains sequenced from a single sample in a study of Ad26.COV2.S vaccination and SARS-CoV-2 variants. Produced via immunoSEQ multiplex PCR; TCRdb's table is partial and in-frame only. The sample has roughly 330,000 clones; roughly 90% are singletons. Regarding treatment: about 20 received Ad26.COV2.S at low or high dose, single or two shots; several received placebo; per-sample allocation not given. Each sample was drawn 63 days after the first injection (of vaccine or placebo). Sequenced material: peripheral blood, taken in a trial of Ad26.COV2.S vaccine versus placebo. These receptors all stem from a person between 18 and 65 years old who received the Ad26.COV2.S COVID-19 vaccine or a placebo.

The chain links TRBV23-1 to TRBJ1-5; D unresolved. TRBV23-1 is sorted into the ORF group, with uncertain function. The V end was cut by 3 bases, the J end by 4 bases, with 13 bases between. There are 15 residues in the CDR3. The CDR3 DNA is TGCGCCAGCAGTCACTCAGGAGAATGGAATCAGCCCCAGCATTTT. Encoded protein: CASSHSGEWNQPQHF.

V and J are TRBV7-7 and TRBJ2-1; D is undetermined. CDR1 is SSHAT, CDR2 FNYEAQ, per germline (reference sequence). CDR3 length: 17 amino acids. V was clipped by 0 bases and J by 0 bases, with 12 bases between them. CDR3 coding DNA: TGTGCCAGCAGCTTAGCGCGGTCCGATTTCTCCTACAATGAGCAGTTCTTC. It encodes CASSLARSDFSYNEQFF.

The V and J genes are TRBV6-5 and TRBJ2-3, with D unclear. Germline CDR1 and CDR2: MNHEY and SVGAGI. CDR3 length: 13 residues. V lost 7 bases and J lost 2, with 10 bases in between. DNA for the CDR3: TGTGCCAGCACCTCCCCTAACACAGATACGCAGTATTTT. Protein: CASTSPNTDTQYF.

This chain links TRBV4-1 with TRBJ1-1; D is possibly TRBD1 (5 bases). The CDR3 is made up of 13 amino acids. Germline lookup yields CDR1 MGHRA and CDR2 YSYEKL. Trimming cost V 4 bases and J 7 bases, with 13 bases left between them. CDR3 protein: CASSRLGTVEAFF. Written as DNA, the CDR3 is TGCGCCAGCAGCCGACTTGGGACCGTTGAAGCTTTCTTT.

The rearrangement joins TRBV2 to TRBJ2-3; TRBD2 agrees at 9 bases. V lost 4 bases and J lost 2; bases outside the gene matches: 7. Per germline, CDR1 SNHLY and CDR2 FYNNEI. The CDR3 has 16 amino acids. CDR3 region: CASSAGLALPTDTQYF. In DNA, the CDR3 is TGTGCCAGCAGTGCGGGACTAGCACTCCCCACAGATACGCAGTATTTT.

V gene TRBV29-1 combines with J gene TRBJ2-1; 13 nucleotides line up with TRBD2. In germline, CDR1 is SQVTM, CDR2 ANQGSEA. This CDR3 has 17 amino acids. V shed 5 bases and J 3 bases; nucleotides not matched to a gene: 10. The CDR3 region is CSVSHSGLAGVYNEQFF. The CDR3 coding sequence is TGCAGCGTTTCTCATAGCGGACTAGCGGGGGTCTACAATGAGCAGTTCTTC.

The genes are TRBV6-2 or TRBV6-3 and TRBJ2-1, with 10 nucleotides matching TRBD2. The CDR3 length is 17 residues. Germline CDR1 and CDR2: MNHEY and SVGEGT. Losses at the gene ends were 0 bases for V and 4 bases for J; bases not matched to a gene: 6. For the CDR3, the DNA is TGTGCCAGCAGTTACTCCGGACTAGCGGATACTTACAATGAGCAGTTCTTC. As protein: CASSYSGLADTYNEQFF.

V is TRBV7-8 and J is TRBJ1-1, with D possibly being TRBD1 (5 bases). CDR1 is SGHVS and CDR2 is FQNEAQ in the germline V gene. The CDR3 sequence is 14 residues long. The V end lost 5 bases, the J end lost 5 bases, and 15 bases lay between the germline ends. The CDR3 sequence is CASSPPEGRTEAFF. The DNA for the CDR3 is TGTGCCAGCAGCCCCCCAGAGGGGAGGACTGAAGCTTTCTTT.

This clone has only one observation. The chain has TRBV2 and TRBJ2-2; D possibly matches TRBD1 or TRBD2 (5 bases each). V dropped 6 bases and J dropped 7 bases, with 15 bases sitting between them. CDR3 size: 14 residues. Germline V gene data show CDR1 as SNHLY and CDR2 as FYNNEI. The CDR3 protein is CASRGTTGVGELFF. The CDR3 DNA reads TGTGCCAGCAGAGGGACGACCGGGGTCGGGGAGCTGTTTTTT.

This chain connects TRBV15 to TRBJ1-1; D remains unclear. Germline-derived CDR1 and CDR2 are LNHNV and YYDKDF (reference sequence). Trimming left V 4 bases short and J 1 base short, with 16 bases between. This CDR3 spans 16 amino acids. DNA for the CDR3: TGTGCCACCAGCACTCCGCGTGGACCCCAGAACACTGAAGCTTTCTTT. Its translation: CATSTPRGPQNTEAFF.

J is TRBJ2-3 and V is TRBV5-6, with D possibly matching TRBD2 (5 bases). Trimming pared 4 bases from V and 5 bases from J, leaving 14 bases between. Germline lookup yields CDR1 SGHDT and CDR2 YYEEEE. The CDR3 contains 14 residues. The CDR3 sequence: CASSDGNGRDTQYF. The CDR3 DNA is TGTGCCAGCAGCGACGGGAATGGGAGAGATACGCAGTATTTT.

This clone was observed at least ten times. This chain uses TRBV7-8 with TRBJ2-7; D uncertain. This CDR3 contains 14 residues. Germline loops: CDR1 SGHVS, CDR2 FQNEAQ. The V end was cut by 5 bases, the J end by 0 bases, with 11 bases between. CDR3 amino acids: CASSTRPGSYEQYF. The DNA for the CDR3 is TGTGCCAGCAGCACGAGACCTGGCTCCTACGAGCAGTACTTC.

The chain employs TRBV2 and TRBJ1-1; possible D gene TRBD1, 5 bases. This CDR3 is 13 amino acids long. V lost 7 bases to trimming and J lost 6 bases, with 15 bases between them. Germline-derived CDR1 and CDR2 are SNHLY and FYNNEI. The CDR3 DNA is TGTGCCAGCATCCGGTGGGGGGAAGCTGAAGCTTTCTTT. Amino acids: CASIRWGEAEAFF.

Comment on this clone: The same CDR3 can be traced to other DNA sequences in this sample. The chain links TRBV6-5 to TRBJ1-2; D unresolved. Germline CDR1 reads MNHEY; CDR2 reads SVGAGI. The CDR3 has 13 amino acids. V shed 0 bases and J shed 2 bases, with 4 bases lying between them. CDR3 region: CASSYSGNYGYTF. CDR3 coding DNA: TGTGCCAGCAGTTACTCTGGCAACTATGGCTACACCTTC.

The rearrangement joins TRBV27 to TRBJ2-1; tentatively, D is TRBD2 (5 bases). The germline V gene has CDR1 MNHEY and CDR2 SMNVEV (reference sequence). V was cut by 6 bases and J by 7 bases, with 16 bases left in between. This CDR3 has 14 residues. The CDR3 here is CASRQPSGTNEQFF. For the CDR3, the DNA is TGTGCCAGCAGGCAACCATCGGGAACTAATGAGCAGTTCTTC.

The chain links TRBV12-5 to TRBJ2-1, with 9 positions matching TRBD1. The germline V gene encodes CDR1 LGHNT and CDR2 FRNRAP. The trim removed 4 bases at V and 5 bases at J, leaving 9 bases unmatched. CDR3 size: 16 residues. CDR3 bases: TGTGCTAGTGGTTGGACAGGGGCCGGGGAGAACAATGAGCAGTTCTTC. It specifies CASGWTGAGENNEQFF.

The chain couples TRBV5-6 to TRBJ1-1; D not resolved. This CDR3 spans 13 amino acids. With 1 base removed from V and 3 bases from J, the gap between germline ends came to 7 bases. Germline-derived CDR1 and CDR2 are SGHDT and YYEEEE. CDR3 region: CASSLYGDTEAFF. CDR3 coding DNA: TGTGCCAGCAGCTTGTATGGGGACACTGAAGCTTTCTTT.

The CDR3 loop is CASSYSAGRVSTDTQYF. The CDR3 nucleotides are TGTGCCAGCAGTTACTCCGCGGGGAGGGTGAGCACAGATACGCAGTATTTT. The J gene is TRBJ2-3, the V gene TRBV6-2 or TRBV6-3; 7 bases map to TRBD2. The length of the CDR3 is 17 residues. V trimming: 0 bases; J trimming: 0 bases; junction bases outside the gene matches: 6. CDR1 is MNHEY, CDR2 SVGEGT, per germline.